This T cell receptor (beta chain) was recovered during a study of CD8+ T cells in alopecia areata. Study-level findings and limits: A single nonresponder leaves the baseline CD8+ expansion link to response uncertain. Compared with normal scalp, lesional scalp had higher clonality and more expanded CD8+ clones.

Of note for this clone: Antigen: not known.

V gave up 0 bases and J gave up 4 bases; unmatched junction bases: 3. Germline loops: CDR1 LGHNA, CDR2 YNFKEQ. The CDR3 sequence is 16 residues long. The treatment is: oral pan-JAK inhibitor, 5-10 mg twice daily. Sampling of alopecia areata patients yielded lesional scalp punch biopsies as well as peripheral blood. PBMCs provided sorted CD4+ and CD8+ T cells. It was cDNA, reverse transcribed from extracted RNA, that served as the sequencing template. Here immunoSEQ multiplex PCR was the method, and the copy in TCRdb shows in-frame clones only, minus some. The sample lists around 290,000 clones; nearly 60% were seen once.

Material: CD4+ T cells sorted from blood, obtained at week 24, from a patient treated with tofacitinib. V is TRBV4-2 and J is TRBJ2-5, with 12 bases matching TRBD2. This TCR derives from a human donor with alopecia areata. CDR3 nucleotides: TGTGCCAGCAGCCAAGATTCACTAGCGGGGGGAGAGACCCAGTACTTC. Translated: CASSQDSLAGGETQYF.